The entry that follows covers one T cell receptor beta chain sequence. Its cognate antigen is unknown. This specimen comes from a study of cytomegalovirus exposure and HLA in healthy donors. Findings and caveats of the study: Confirmation was obtained in vitro that a few CMV-associated chains are specific for CMV antigens. TCR beta chains numbering more than 150 were designated cytomegalovirus-associated.

Only in-frame clones appear in the TCRdb table, and some are missing; sequencing was by immunoSEQ multiplex PCR. Among approximately 300,000 clones listed, roughly 89% were seen once. The CDR3 totals 13 residues. Trimming at V came to 1 base and at J to 4 bases, leaving 1 base not matched to a gene. Per the germline V gene, CDR1 is LGHNA and CDR2 is YSLEER. This chain links TRBV4-3 with TRBJ2-7; 7 bases are a match to TRBD2. The material sequenced was PBMCs. The source is a woman under 30 in good health and CMV-seronegative. The CDR3 is CASSQGGLYEQYF. CDR3 nucleotide sequence: TGCGCCAGCAGCCAAGGGGGACTATACGAGCAGTACTTC.